This passage covers 2 T cell receptor beta chains from one sample sequenced in a study of blood T cell repertoires in COVID-19. TCRdb's copy holds only in-frame clones and misses some; the assay was immunoSEQ multiplex PCR. This sample has roughly 400,000 clones, with roughly nine tenths found just once. Sequenced: PBMCs or T cells enriched from blood (not recorded which). The receptors shown here come from a woman in her thirties or forties who had been exposed to COVID-19.

The genes are TRBV5-8 and TRBJ2-1; D perhaps matches TRBD2 (5 bases). CDR1 SGHTS and CDR2 YDEGEE come from the germline V gene. This CDR3 contains 15 residues. Trimming shortened V by 2 bases and J by 0 bases, and 9 bases separated the two germline ends. The DNA of the CDR3 is TGTGCCAGCAGCTTCTTCCGGGGCTCCTACAATGAGCAGTTCTTC. It codes for CASSFFRGSYNEQFF.

The chain joins TRBV5-1 to TRBJ1-2; 9 positions match TRBD1. J gave up 8 bases and V 0 bases, and 8 bases lay outside the gene matches. This CDR3 is 15 amino acids long. Germline lookup yields CDR1 SGHRS and CDR2 YFSETQ. The CDR3 protein is CASSLANRGRGGYTF. The DNA of the CDR3 is TGCGCCAGCAGCTTGGCGAACAGGGGGCGCGGGGGCTACACCTTC.